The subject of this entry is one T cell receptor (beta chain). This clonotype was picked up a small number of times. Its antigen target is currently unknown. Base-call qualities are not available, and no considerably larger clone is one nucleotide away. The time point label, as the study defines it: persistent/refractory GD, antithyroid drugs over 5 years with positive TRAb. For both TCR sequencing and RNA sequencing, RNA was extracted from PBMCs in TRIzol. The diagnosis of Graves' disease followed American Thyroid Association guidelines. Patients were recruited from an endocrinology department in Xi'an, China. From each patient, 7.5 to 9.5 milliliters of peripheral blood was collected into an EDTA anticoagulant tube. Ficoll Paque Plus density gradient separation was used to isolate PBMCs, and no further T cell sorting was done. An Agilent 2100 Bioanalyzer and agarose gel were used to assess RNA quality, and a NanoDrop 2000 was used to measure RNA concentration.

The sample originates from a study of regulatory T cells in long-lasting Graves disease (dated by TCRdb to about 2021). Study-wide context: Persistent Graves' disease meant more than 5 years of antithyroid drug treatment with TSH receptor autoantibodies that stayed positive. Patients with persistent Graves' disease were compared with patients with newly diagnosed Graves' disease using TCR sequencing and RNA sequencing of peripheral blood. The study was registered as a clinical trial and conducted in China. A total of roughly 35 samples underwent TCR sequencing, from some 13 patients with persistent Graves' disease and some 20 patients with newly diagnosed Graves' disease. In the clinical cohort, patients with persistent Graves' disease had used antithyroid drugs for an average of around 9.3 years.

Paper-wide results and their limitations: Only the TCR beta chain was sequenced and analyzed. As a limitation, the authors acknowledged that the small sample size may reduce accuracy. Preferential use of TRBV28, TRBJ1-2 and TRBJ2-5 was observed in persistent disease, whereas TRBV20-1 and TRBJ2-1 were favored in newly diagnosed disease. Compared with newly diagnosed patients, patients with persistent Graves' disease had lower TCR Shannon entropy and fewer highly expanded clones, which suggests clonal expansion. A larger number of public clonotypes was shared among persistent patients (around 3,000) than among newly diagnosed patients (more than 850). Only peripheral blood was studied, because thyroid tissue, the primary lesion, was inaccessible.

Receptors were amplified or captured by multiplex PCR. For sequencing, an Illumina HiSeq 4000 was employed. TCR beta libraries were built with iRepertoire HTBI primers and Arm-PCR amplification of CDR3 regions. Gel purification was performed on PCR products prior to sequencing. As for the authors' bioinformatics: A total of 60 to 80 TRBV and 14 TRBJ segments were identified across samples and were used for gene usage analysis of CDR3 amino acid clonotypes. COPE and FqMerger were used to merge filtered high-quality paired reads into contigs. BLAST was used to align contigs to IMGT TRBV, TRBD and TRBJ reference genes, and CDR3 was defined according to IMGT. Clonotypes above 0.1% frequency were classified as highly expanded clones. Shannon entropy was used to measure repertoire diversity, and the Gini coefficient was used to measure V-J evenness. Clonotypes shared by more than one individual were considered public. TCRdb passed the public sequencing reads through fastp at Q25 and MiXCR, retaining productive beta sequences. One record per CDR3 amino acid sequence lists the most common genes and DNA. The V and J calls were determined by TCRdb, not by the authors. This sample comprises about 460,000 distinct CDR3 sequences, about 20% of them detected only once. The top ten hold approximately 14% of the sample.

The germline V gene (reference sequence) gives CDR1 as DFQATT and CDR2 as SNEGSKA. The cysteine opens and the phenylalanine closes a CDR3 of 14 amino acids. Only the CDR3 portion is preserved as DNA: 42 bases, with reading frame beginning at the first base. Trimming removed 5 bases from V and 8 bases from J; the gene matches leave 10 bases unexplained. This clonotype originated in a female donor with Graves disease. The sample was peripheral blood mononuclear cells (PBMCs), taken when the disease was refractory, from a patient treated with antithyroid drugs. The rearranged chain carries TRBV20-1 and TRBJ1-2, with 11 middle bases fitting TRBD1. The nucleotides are TGCAGTGCTCCCGACCCTGGGACAGGGGGAGGCTACACCTTC. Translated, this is CSAPDPGTGGGYTF.